This T cell receptor beta chain is from a study of Siglec-9 on CD8 T cells in melanoma. On this clone itself: Its antigen is currently unknown.

General study points: An effector memory CD8+ T-cell subset seemingly accumulating in melanoma was reportedly marked and regulated by Siglec-9.

The ends were cut back, 5 bases at V and 1 base at J, with 12 bases in the middle. The CDR3 has 14 residues. From germline, CDR1 is SNHLY and CDR2 FYNNEI. Profiling relied on immunoSEQ multiplex PCR, and the TCRdb table lists in-frame clones only, not all of them. The table records 29,000 or so clones, 80% of them present only once. Material for sequencing was Siglec-9- CD8+ T cells sorted from blood. The TCR comes from a human donor in good health. V is TRBV2 and J is TRBJ2-7; a possible D gene is TRBD1 (6 bases). CDR3 in amino acids: CASSPPGQSYEQYV. DNA for the CDR3: TGTGCCAGCAGTCCCCCCGGACAGTCCTACGAGCAGTACGTC.